This record looks at one TCR beta chain sequence and its context. The data are from a study of blood T cell repertoires in COVID-19. In the study overall: PBMCs, B-cell-depleted T cells, or T cells were the source of the cDNA or gDNA that made up the material.

In the original processing: Cell counts per sample came from amplifying reference gene primers. Assay: immunoSEQ multiplex PCR; the TCRdb copy retains only in-frame clones and omits some. V and J calls and clone size are copied from that table; D and trimming were computed from the DNA. The data show about 190,000 clones, with less than 90% seen just once and 1% to 1.4% held by the top ten. V lost 8 bases and J 2 bases, leaving 13 bases between the germline ends. This CDR3 has 13 amino acids. Germline V CDR1 and CDR2: MNHEY, SVGAGI. Sequencing was done on a sample of peripheral blood. The V and J genes are TRBV6-5 and TRBJ2-7; D is perhaps TRBD1 (6 bases). This receptor was taken from a man aged 25 to 45 with acute or convalescent COVID-19. CDR3 nucleotides: TGTGCCAGCTCCCGGAACAGGGCCTACGAGCAGTACTTC. This translates into CASSRNRAYEQYF.